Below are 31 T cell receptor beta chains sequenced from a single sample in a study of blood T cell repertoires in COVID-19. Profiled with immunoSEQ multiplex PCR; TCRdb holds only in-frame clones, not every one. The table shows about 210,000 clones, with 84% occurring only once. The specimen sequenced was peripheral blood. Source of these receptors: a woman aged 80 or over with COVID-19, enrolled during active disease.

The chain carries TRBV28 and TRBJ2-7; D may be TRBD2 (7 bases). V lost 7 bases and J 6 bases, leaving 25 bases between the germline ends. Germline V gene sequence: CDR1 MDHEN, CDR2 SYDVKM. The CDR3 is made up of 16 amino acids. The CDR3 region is CASTTGGGGEFLEQYF. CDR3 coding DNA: TGTGCCAGCACCACCGGAGGGGGGGGCGAATTCCTCGAGCAGTACTTC.

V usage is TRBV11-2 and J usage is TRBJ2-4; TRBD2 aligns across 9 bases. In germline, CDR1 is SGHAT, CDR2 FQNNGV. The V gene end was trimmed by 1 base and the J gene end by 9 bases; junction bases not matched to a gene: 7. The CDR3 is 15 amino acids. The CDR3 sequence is CASSLGVAGAGIQYF. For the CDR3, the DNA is TGTGCCAGCAGCTTAGGGGTAGCGGGGGCAGGCATTCAGTACTTC.

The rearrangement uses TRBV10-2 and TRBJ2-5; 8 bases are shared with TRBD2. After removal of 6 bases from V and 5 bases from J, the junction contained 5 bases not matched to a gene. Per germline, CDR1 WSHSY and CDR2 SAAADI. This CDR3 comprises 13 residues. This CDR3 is CASSGGAGETQYF. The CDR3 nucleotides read TGCGCCAGCAGCGGGGGGGCCGGGGAGACCCAGTACTTC.

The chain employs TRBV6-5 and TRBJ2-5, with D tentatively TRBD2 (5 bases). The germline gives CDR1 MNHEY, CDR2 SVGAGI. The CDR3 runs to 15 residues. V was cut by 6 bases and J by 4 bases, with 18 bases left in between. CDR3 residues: CASRPTRALSETQYF. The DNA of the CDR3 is TGTGCCAGCAGGCCCACTAGAGCTCTTTCAGAGACCCAGTACTTC.

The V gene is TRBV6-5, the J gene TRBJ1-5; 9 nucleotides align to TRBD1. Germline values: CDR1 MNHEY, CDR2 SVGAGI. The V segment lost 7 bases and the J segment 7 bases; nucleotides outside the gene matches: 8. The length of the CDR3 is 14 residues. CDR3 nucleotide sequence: TGTGCCAGCACCCCGGGACAGGGACGACAGCCCCAGCATTTT. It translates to CASTPGQGRQPQHF.

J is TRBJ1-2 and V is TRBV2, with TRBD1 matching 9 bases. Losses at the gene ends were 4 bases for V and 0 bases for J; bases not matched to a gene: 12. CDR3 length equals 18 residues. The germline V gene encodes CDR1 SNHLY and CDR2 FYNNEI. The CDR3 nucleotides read TGTGCCAGCAGTGTTAGTCAGGGGACAGGGACGTCTAACTATGGCTACACCTTC. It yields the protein CASSVSQGTGTSNYGYTF.

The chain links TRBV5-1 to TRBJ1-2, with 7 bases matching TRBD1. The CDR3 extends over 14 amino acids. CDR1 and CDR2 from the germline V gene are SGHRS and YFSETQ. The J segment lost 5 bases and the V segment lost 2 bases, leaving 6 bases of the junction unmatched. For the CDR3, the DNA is TGCGCCAGCAGCTTCCGGGACAGTGATTATGGCTACACCTTC. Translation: CASSFRDSDYGYTF.

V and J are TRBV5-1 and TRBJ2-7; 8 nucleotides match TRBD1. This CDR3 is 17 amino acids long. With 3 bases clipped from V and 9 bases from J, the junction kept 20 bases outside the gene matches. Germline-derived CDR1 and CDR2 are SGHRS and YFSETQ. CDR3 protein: CASSYPRGQAVLSGQYF. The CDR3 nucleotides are TGCGCCAGCAGCTACCCGAGGGGACAGGCGGTTTTGAGCGGGCAGTACTTC. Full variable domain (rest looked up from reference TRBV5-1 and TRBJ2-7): KAGVTQTPRYLIKTRGQQVTLSCSPISGHRSVSWYQQTPGQGLQFLFEYFSETQRNKGNFPGRFSGRQFSNSRSEMNVSTLELGDSALYLCASSYPRGQAVLSGQYFGPGTRLTVT.

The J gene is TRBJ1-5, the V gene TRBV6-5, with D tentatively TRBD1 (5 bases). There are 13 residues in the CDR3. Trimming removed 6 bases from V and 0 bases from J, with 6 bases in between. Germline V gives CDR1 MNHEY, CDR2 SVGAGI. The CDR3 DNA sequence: TGTGCCAGCAGGGACACTAGCAATCAGCCCCAGCATTTT. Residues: CASRDTSNQPQHF.

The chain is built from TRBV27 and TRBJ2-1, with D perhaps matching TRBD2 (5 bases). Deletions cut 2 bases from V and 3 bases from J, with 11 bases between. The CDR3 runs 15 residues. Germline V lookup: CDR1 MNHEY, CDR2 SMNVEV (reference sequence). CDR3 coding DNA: TGTGCCAGCAGTTTAGGGTCGGGAAACTACAATGAGCAGTTCTTC. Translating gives CASSLGSGNYNEQFF.

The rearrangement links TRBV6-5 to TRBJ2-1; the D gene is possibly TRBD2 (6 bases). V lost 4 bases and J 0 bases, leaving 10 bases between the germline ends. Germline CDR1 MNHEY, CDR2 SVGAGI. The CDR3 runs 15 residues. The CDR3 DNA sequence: TGTGCCAGCAGTTTGCGGGGACTCTCCTACAATGAGCAGTTCTTC. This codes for CASSLRGLSYNEQFF.

CDR3 DNA: TGCGCCAGCAGCTTGGAGGCAGGGAATGGCTACACCTTC. It specifies CASSLEAGNGYTF. The chain recombines TRBV5-1 with TRBJ1-2, with a possible D match to TRBD1 (5 bases). Germline V gives CDR1 SGHRS, CDR2 YFSETQ. This CDR3 has 13 residues. The V end was cut by 0 bases, the J end by 6 bases, with 9 bases between.

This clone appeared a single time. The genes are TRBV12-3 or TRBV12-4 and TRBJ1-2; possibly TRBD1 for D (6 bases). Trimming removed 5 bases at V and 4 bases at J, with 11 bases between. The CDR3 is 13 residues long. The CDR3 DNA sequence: TGTGCCAGCAGTCCTGGACAGTCCTATGGCTACACCTTC. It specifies CASSPGQSYGYTF.

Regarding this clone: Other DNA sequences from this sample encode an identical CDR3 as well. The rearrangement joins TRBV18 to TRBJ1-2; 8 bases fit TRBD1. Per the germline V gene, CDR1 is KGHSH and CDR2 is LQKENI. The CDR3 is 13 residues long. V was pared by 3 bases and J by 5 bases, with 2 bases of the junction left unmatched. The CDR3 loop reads CASSPDREYGYTF. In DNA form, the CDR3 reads TGTGCCAGCTCACCGGACAGGGAATATGGCTACACCTTC.

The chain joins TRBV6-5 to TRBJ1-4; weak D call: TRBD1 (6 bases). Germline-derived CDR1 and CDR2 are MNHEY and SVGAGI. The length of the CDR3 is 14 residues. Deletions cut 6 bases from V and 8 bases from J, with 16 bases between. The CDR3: CASRRTETAEKLFF. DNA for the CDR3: TGTGCCAGCAGGAGGACAGAAACAGCCGAAAAACTGTTTTTT.

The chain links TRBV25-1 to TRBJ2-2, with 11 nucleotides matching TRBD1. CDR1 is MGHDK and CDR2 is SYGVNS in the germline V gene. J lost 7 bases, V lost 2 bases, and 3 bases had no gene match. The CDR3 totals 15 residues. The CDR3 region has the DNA TGTGCCAGCAGTGAAGGACAGGGGGCGGACGGGGAGCTGTTTTTT. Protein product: CASSEGQGADGELFF. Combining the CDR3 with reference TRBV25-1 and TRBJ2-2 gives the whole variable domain EADIYQTPRYLVIGTGKKITLECSQTMGHDKMYWYQQDPGMELHLIHYSYGVNSTEKGDLSSESTVSRIRTEHFPLTLESARPSHTSQYLCASSEGQGADGELFFGEGSRLTVL.

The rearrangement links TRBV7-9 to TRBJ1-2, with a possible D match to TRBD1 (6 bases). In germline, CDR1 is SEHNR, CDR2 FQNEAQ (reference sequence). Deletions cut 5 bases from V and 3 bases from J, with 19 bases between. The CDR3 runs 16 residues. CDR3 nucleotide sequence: TGTGCCAGCAGCCTAGGTCAGGTTGGGGGCTACTATGGCTACACCTTC. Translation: CASSLGQVGGYYGYTF. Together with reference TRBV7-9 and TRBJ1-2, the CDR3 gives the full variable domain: DTGVSQNPRHKITKRGQNVTFRCDPISEHNRLYWYRQTLGQGPEFLTYFQNEAQLEKSRLLSDRFSAERPKGSFSTLEIQRTEQGDSAMYLCASSLGQVGGYYGYTFGSGTRLTVV.

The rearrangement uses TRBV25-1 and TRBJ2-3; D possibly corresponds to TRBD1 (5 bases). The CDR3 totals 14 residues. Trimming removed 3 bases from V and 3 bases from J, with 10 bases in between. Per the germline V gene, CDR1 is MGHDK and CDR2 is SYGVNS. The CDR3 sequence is CASSEQGRTDTQYF. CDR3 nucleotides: TGTGCCAGCAGTGAGCAGGGTAGGACAGATACGCAGTATTTT.

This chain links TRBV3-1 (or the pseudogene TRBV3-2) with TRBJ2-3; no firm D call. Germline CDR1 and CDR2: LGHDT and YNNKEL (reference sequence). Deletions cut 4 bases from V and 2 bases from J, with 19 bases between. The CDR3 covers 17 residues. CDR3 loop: CASSPSLSSPPTDTQYF. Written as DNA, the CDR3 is TGTGCCAGCAGCCCGTCCTTATCTTCCCCCCCCACAGATACGCAGTATTTT.

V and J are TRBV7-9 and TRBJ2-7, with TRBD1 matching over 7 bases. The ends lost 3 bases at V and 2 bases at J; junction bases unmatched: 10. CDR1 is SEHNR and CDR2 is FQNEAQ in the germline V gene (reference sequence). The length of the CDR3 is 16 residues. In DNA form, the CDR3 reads TGTGCCAGCAGCTTTAGAGGAACAGGGGTTGCCTACGAGCAGTACTTC. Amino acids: CASSFRGTGVAYEQYF.

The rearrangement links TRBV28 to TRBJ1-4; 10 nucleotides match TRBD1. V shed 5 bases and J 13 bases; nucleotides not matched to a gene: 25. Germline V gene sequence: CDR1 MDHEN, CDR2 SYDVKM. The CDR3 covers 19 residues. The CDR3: CASSPGQGFPPARSYGLFF. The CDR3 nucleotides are TGTGCCAGCAGTCCGGGACAGGGGTTTCCCCCCGCTCGTAGTTATGGACTGTTTTTT.

CDR3 nucleotide sequence: TGTGCCAGCAGCCAGACCCCGGGACTAGCGGGAGACACAGATACGCAGTATTTT. It specifies CASSQTPGLAGDTDTQYF. The V and J genes are TRBV3-1 (or the pseudogene TRBV3-2) and TRBJ2-3; 14 nucleotides line up with TRBD2. Germline V gene data show CDR1 as LGHDT and CDR2 as YNNKEL (reference sequence). Losses at the gene ends were 3 bases for V and 2 bases for J; bases not matched to a gene: 7. The CDR3 is made up of 18 amino acids.

CDR3 residues: CSFDRGNTEAFF. The CDR3 coding sequence is TGCAGCTTCGACAGGGGAAACACTGAAGCTTTCTTT. The J gene is TRBJ1-1, the V gene TRBV29-1; TRBD1 matches at 8 bases. CDR3 length equals 12 residues. Germline V gives CDR1 SQVTM, CDR2 ANQGSEA. The V gene end was trimmed by 8 bases and the J gene end by 2 bases; junction bases not matched to a gene: 4.

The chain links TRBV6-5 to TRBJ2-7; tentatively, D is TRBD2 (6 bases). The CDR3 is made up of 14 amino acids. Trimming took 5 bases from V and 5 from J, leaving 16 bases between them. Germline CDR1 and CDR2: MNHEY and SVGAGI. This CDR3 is CASSPGGNFDEQYV. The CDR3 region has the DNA TGTGCCAGCAGTCCAGGAGGGAATTTCGACGAGCAGTACGTC.

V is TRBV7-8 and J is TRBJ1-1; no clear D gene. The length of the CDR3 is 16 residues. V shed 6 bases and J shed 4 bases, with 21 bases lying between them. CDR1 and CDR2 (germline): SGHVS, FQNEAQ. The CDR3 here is CASSFSLDGGSTEAFF. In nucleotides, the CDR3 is TGTGCCAGCAGTTTTTCACTGGACGGAGGTTCCACTGAAGCTTTCTTT.

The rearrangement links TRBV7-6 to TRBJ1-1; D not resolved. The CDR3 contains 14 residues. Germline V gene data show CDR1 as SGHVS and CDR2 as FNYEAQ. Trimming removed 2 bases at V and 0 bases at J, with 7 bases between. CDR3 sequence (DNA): TGTGCCAGCAGCTTAAGCGGCATGAACACTGAAGCTTTCTTT. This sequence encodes CASSLSGMNTEAFF.

The chain's CDR3 is CASSMVGGGPTGELFF. The CDR3 DNA reads TGTGCCAGTAGTATGGTCGGGGGGGGACCCACCGGGGAGCTGTTTTTT. This sequence joins TRBV19 and TRBJ2-2; 8 bases agree with TRBD2. The CDR3 consists of 16 residues. Trimming removed 3 bases from V and 4 bases from J; junction bases left unmatched: 7. Germline loops: CDR1 LNHDA, CDR2 SQIVND (reference sequence).

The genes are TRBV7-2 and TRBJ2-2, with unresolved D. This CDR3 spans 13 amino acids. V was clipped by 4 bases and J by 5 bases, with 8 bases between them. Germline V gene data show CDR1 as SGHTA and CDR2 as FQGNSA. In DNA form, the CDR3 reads TGTGCCAGCAGCTCGTACCGGACCGGGGAGCTGTTTTTT. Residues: CASSSYRTGELFF.

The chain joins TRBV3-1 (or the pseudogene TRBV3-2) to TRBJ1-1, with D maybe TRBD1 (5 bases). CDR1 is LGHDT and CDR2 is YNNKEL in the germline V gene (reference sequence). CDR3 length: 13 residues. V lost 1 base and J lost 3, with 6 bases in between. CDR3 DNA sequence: TGTGCCAGCAGCCAAGGACAGTACACTGAAGCTTTCTTT. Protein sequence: CASSQGQYTEAFF.

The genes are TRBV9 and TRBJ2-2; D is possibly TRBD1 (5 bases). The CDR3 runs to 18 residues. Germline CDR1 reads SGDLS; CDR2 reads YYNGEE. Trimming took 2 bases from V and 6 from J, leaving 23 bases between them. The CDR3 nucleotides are TGTGCCAGCAGCGTTTCAGTATCTGGGCAGGGATTGGCCGGGGAGCTGTTTTTT. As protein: CASSVSVSGQGLAGELFF. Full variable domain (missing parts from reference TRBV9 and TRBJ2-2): DSGVTQTPKHLITATGQRVTLRCSPRSGDLSVYWYQQSLDQGLQFLIQYYNGEERAKGNILERFSAQQFPDLHSELNLSSLELGDSALYFCASSVSVSGQGLAGELFFGEGSRLTVL.

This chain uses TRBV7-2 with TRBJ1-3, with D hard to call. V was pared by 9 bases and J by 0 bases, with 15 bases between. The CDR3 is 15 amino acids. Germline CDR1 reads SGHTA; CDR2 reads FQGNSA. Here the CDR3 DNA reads TGTGCCAGTAAGCGTGATTCGGGCTCTGGAAACACCATATATTTT. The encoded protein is CASKRDSGSGNTIYF.